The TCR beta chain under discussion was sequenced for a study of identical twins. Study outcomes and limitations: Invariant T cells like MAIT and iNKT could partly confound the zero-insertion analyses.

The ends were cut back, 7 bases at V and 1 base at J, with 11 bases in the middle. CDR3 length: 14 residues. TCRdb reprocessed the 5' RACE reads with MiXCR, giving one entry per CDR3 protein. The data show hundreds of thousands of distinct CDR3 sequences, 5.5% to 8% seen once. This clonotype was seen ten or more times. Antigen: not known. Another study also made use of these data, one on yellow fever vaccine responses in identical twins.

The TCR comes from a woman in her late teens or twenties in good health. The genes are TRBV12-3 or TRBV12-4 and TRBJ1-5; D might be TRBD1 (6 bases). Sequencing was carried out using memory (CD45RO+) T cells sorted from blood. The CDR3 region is CASKTGFSNQPQHF. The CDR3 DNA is TGTGCCAGCAAAACAGGGTTCAGCAATCAGCCCCAGCATTTT.